These T cell receptor beta chains were read from a single sample in a study of cytomegalovirus exposure and HLA in healthy donors. Libraries were prepared by immunoSEQ multiplex PCR; TCRdb keeps only in-frame clonotypes and omits some of them. The sample consists of roughly 140,000 clones, 60% to 80% of them appearing once. Sequences were obtained from PBMCs. The receptors come from a woman aged 35 to 49 in good health and CMV-seropositive. Both conserved end residues are part of each CDR3. Fields, in order: V gene, D gene, CDR3 protein. D genes are given only for firm matches.

>TRBV4-2|TRBD1
CASSQDVGRGNEKLFF
>TRBV7-9|.
CASSLSDFRQKNTEAFF
>TRBV7-9|TRBD1
CASNTPGGTEAFF
>TRBV19|TRBD1
CASSIKGAGEAFF
>TRBV5-1|TRBD1
CASSLGQDYGYTF
>TRBV6-1|.
CASISGSYYGYTF
>TRBV5-1|TRBD2
CASSLAGGGQFF
>TRBV19|TRBD2
CASSIRGEIYEQYF
>TRBV11-2|.
CASSRDRLTNYGYTF
>TRBV2|.
CASSEPDSPYEQYF
>TRBV2|.
CASSGRRGRNIQYF
>TRBV9|TRBD2
CASSDLRNLAGLTDTQYF
>TRBV6-5|TRBD1
CASSSTGASSKNIQYF
>TRBV12-5|TRBD1
CASGFRGQGSFYYGYTF
>TRBV6-5|TRBD1
CASSTLDRGNEKLFF
>TRBV9|TRBD1
CASSPSTGQGEKLFF
>TRBV6-6|.
CASSWAGESGELFF
>TRBV19|TRBD1
CASSGTGGRTEAFF
>TRBV7-2|TRBD1
CASSQPGQGQNF
>TRBV5-1|TRBD1
CASSSQGQGSDTQYF
>TRBV5-4|TRBD2
CASSPSTSGGGTDTQYF
>TRBV27|TRBD1
CASSLVGTDNYNEQFF
>TRBV7-6|TRBD1
CASSLAGTGDEQYF
>TRBV28|.
CASSSQYRESLEGYTF
>TRBV2|TRBD2
CASSEGISGGPNTGELFF
>TRBV27|TRBD2
CASRELAVETQYF
>TRBV6-4|TRBD1
CASIRDRGPLRNSPLHF
>TRBV2|.
CASSSPGLETQYF
>TRBV7-6|TRBD2
CASSWTSGGGEQFF
>TRBV25-1|.
CASSAPGDGNTIYF
>TRBV6-6|TRBD2
CASTTSGGRHEYF
>TRBV6-1|.
CASSERHPSYNEQFF
>TRBV6-1|.
CASSEQGFIGNGYTF
>TRBV5-4|TRBD1
CASSPHPVQTGMNTEAFF
>TRBV19|TRBD2
CASSILTSGADTQYF
>TRBV7-7|TRBD2
CASRLYTSGRNEQYF
>TRBV29-1|.
CSVESRVYGYTF
>TRBV5-1|.
CASSLEMKAEETGELFF
>TRBV7-9|.
CASSTGQSAFF
>TRBV11-2|TRBD1
CASSSPGQGGHNEQFF
>TRBV28|TRBD2
CASSLGTSGIKSSYNEQFF
>TRBV9|.
CASSVGQGGYNEQFF
>TRBV5-4|TRBD1
CASSWGQGERYGYTF
>TRBV6-5|.
CASSLHINSPLHF
>TRBV5-1|TRBD2
CASSRTSGGEQYF
>TRBV6-1|.
CASRDINKNTEAFF